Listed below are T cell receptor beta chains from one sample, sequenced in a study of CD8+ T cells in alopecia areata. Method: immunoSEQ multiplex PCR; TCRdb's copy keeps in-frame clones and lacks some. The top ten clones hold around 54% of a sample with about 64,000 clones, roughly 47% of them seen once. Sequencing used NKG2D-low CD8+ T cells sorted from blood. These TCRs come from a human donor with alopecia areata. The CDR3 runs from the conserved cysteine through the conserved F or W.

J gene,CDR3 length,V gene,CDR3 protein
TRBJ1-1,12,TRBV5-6,CASTSFGSEAFF
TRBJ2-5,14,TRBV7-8,CASSSTSGGAGQYF
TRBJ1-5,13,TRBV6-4,CASSEGSNQPQHF
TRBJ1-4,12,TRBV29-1,CSAEGNNEKLFF
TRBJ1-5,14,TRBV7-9,CASKGTGVNQPQHF
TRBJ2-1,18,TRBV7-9,CASSSPTTSGRPSGEQFF
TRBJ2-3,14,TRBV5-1,CASSFRGIPDTQYF
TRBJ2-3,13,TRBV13,CASSTWTGDTQYF
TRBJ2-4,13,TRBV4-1,CASSPIPWDIQYF
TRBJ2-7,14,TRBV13,CASTLAGADYEQYF
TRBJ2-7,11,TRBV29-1,CSVDTGRVLLF
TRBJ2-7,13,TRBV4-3,CASSQDWGSEQYF
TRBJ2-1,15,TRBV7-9,CASSLRQGYDNEQFF
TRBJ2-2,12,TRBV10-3,CAILDPTGELFF
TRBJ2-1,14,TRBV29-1,CSAGRAGGRNEQFF
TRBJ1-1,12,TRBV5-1,CASSLADTEAFF
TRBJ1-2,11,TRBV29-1,CSGGRANGYTF
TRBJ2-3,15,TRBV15,CATSGGLRVTDTQYF
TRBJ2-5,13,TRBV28,CASRYTGGETQYF
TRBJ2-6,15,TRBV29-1,CSVEDRMNGANVLTF
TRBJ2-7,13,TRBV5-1,CASSPQGRPEQYF
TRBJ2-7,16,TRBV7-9,CASSPRAGPSIREQYF
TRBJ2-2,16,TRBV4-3,CASSQDLMRGTGELFF
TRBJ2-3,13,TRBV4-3,CASSPTYTDTQYF
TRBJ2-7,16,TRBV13,CASSSALTGQFYEQYF
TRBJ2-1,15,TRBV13,CASTPPSDPYNEQFF
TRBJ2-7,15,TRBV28,CASSSGRERSYEQYF
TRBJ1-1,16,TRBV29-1,CSVELGINALGTEAFF
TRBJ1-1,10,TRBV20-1,CSAWAPEAFF
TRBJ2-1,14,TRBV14,CASSQDLRGNEQFF
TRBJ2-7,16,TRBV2,CASRDRASGRRNEQYF
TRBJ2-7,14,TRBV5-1,CASSLEGASYEQYF
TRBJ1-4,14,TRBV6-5,CASSYKRSNEKLFF
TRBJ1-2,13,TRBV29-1,CSVQGGDNYGYTF
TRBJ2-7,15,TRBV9,CASSDPGQGGYEQYF